The TCR beta chain under discussion was sequenced for a study of cytomegalovirus exposure and HLA in healthy donors. Broader study findings: V- and J-gene trimming in TCR beta was tied to a missense DCLRE1C variant by an analysis performed later.

Concerning this clone: Its matching antigen is unknown.

Primers included in the PCR were 60 Vbeta and 13 Jbeta primers. Profiling relied on immunoSEQ multiplex PCR, and the TCRdb table lists in-frame clones only, not all of them. The sample holds more than 200,000 clones, over 60% seen once. The CDR3 is made up of 16 amino acids. CDR1 is SGHTA and CDR2 is FQGNSA in the germline V gene. V dropped 2 bases and J dropped 8; count of bases not matched to a gene: 11. What was sequenced was PBMCs. The clonotype was recovered from a male donor in good health and CMV-seronegative. V is TRBV7-2 and J is TRBJ1-4, with TRBD1 matching over 7 bases. The CDR3 sequence is CASSLRQGRGGEKLFF. CDR3 sequence (DNA): TGTGCCAGCAGCTTACGACAGGGAAGGGGTGGAGAAAAACTGTTTTTT.